This TCR beta chain was captured in a study of CD8+ T cells in alopecia areata. In the study overall: Severity scoring for treated patients was based on the percentage of affected scalp area.

Extracted from the samples, RNA was reverse transcribed into cDNA to serve as the sequencing template. Generated by immunoSEQ multiplex PCR, the TCRdb table keeps only in-frame clones and is missing some. The sample yields fewer than 250,000 clones, more than 30% seen once. Per germline, CDR1 SGHVS and CDR2 FQNEAQ. The CDR3 is 12 amino acids. The V and J ends lost 0 bases and 6 bases respectively, with 3 bases between them. As to treatment: oral pan-JAK inhibitor, 5-10 mg twice daily. Lesional scalp punch biopsies and peripheral blood were collected from alopecia areata patients. This clonotype was obtained from a human donor with alopecia areata. The sample was CD4+ T cells sorted from blood, taken at approximately week 31, from a patient treated with tofacitinib. The gene calls are TRBV7-8 and TRBJ2-4; D call uncertain. The CDR3 sequence: CASSLASNIQYF. For the CDR3, the DNA is TGTGCCAGCAGCTTAGCTTCAAACATTCAGTACTTC.